The present T cell receptor beta chain was sequenced within a study of molecular identifiers for immune sequencing clone quantification. In TCRdb, the PCR reads were re-called with MiXCR into one record per CDR3 protein. The sample includes 40,000 to 45,000 distinct CDR3 sequences, about 19% of them seen just once. Germline V gene lookup returns CDR1 DFQATT and CDR2 SNEGSKA (reference sequence). CDR3 length: 11 amino acids. J lost 11 bases, V lost 5 bases, and 8 bases had no gene match. Worth noting for this clonotype: A read error may explain this, as a much larger clone is one base away.

Source material: naive CD8+ T cells from blood, with Jurkat cell RNA spiked in. Indicated subset: FACS-sorted CD8+CD4-CCR7+CD45RA+ naive T cells. The TCR comes from a human donor in good health. Some libraries in this study had Jurkat cell RNA spiked in. This chain connects TRBV20-1 to TRBJ2-7, with 8 positions matching TRBD1. For the CDR3, the DNA is TGCAGTGCTGGGACAGGCCCCATTGAGTACTTC. Its translation is CSAGTGPIEYF.